Following are 11 T cell receptor beta chains from one sample sequenced in a study of cytomegalovirus exposure and HLA in healthy donors (dated by TCRdb to about 2017). Library creation used the immunoSEQ multiplex PCR assay. For the multiplex PCR, a mixture combining 60 forward primers for TCR Vbeta segments and 13 reverse primers for TCR Jbeta segments was used. The immuneACCESS repertoire file appears here via TCRdb, limited to in-frame rearrangements. These files lack a portion of the clones; in checked studies, under half of the deficit traces to unresolved V genes, and the cause of the others is not known. Counted in this sample were approximately 190,000 clones; approximately 78% of them appeared once. The top ten constitute over 12% of the sample. The sequencing input was PBMCs. The receptors shown here come from a woman aged 30 to 39 in good health and CMV-seropositive.

V and J are TRBV6-1 and TRBJ1-5, with 10 nucleotides matching TRBD1. V gave up 1 base and J gave up 7 bases; unmatched junction bases: 7. Germline V gene sequence: CDR1 MNHNS, CDR2 SASEGT. The CDR3 length is 16 residues. CDR3 loop: CASSEDAGTGAQPQHF. In DNA, the CDR3 is TGTGCCAGCAGTGAAGATGCCGGGACAGGGGCACAGCCCCAGCATTTT.

The chain couples TRBV7-6 to TRBJ2-4; possibly TRBD1 for D (6 bases). Trimming removed 5 bases from V and 3 bases from J, with 14 bases in between. Germline V lookup: CDR1 SGHVS, CDR2 FNYEAQ. The CDR3 runs 15 residues. The CDR3 region has the DNA TGTGCCAGCAGCGAGTATGCAGGGGACAAAAACATTCAGTACTTC. It codes for CASSEYAGDKNIQYF.

For the CDR3, the DNA is TGTGCCAGCAGTGAAGCCCAAGGACAGGGAGAGACCCAGTACTTC. As protein: CASSEAQGQGETQYF. The V and J genes are TRBV2 and TRBJ2-5; 8 nucleotides agree with TRBD1. Germline CDR1 reads SNHLY; CDR2 reads FYNNEI. With V trimmed by 0 bases and J by 4 bases, 4 bases remained unmatched. CDR3 length equals 15 residues.

This clone was detected only once. The V gene is TRBV28, the J gene TRBJ2-3; 8 bases agree with TRBD2. There are 15 residues in the CDR3. Germline loops: CDR1 MDHEN, CDR2 SYDVKM. Unmatched junction bases numbered 7, after V lost 6 bases and J lost 2 bases. CDR3 region: CASSPGRVYTDTQYF. Written as DNA, the CDR3 is TGTGCCAGCAGCCCCGGGAGGGTGTACACAGATACGCAGTATTTT.

The chain couples TRBV11-2 to TRBJ2-7, with 9 bases fitting TRBD1. The germline gives CDR1 SGHAT, CDR2 FQNNGV. The trim removed 4 bases at V and 3 bases at J, leaving 13 bases unmatched. The CDR3 has 17 residues. The CDR3 protein is CASSSILDRGTFYEQYF. CDR3 sequence (DNA): TGTGCCAGCAGCTCAATTCTCGACAGGGGGACTTTCTACGAGCAGTACTTC.

The CDR3 nucleotides read TGTGCCTGGACTGGGACAGGGGGTTCCTACAATGAGCAGTTCTTC. The encoded protein is CAWTGTGGSYNEQFF. The J gene is TRBJ2-1, the V gene TRBV30; 11 bases agree with TRBD1. The CDR3 is made up of 15 amino acids. The V gene end was trimmed by 4 bases and the J gene end by 1 base; junction bases not matched to a gene: 3. CDR1 is GTSNPN, CDR2 SVGIG, per germline (reference sequence).

V is TRBV9 and J is TRBJ2-3, with 8 bases matching TRBD2. V was pared by 3 bases and J by 6 bases, with 12 bases of the junction left unmatched. Looked up from germline, CDR1 is SGDLS and CDR2 is YYNGEE. This CDR3 spans 16 amino acids. CDR3 in amino acids: CASSEEFGGGKDTQYF. The DNA for the CDR3 is TGTGCCAGCAGCGAGGAGTTCGGGGGGGGCAAGGATACGCAGTATTTT. The complete variable domain, with remaining parts taken from reference TRBV9 and TRBJ2-3, reads DSGVTQTPKHLITATGQRVTLRCSPRSGDLSVYWYQQSLDQGLQFLIQYYNGEERAKGNILERFSAQQFPDLHSELNLSSLELGDSALYFCASSEEFGGGKDTQYFGPGTRLTVL.

This rearrangement joins TRBV7-2 to TRBJ2-1; TRBD2 agrees at 9 bases. The CDR3 totals 15 residues. CDR1 and CDR2 from the germline V gene are SGHTA and FQGNSA. V lost 3 bases to trimming and J lost 6 bases; unmatched junction nucleotides: 6. The CDR3 here is CASSFAGGLFNEQFF. In DNA form, the CDR3 reads TGTGCCAGCAGCTTTGCGGGGGGGCTCTTCAATGAGCAGTTCTTC.

In its sample, this clone was seen once. V usage is TRBV29-1 and J usage is TRBJ1-2; tentative D call: TRBD1 (5 bases). The germline gives CDR1 SQVTM, CDR2 ANQGSEA. V lost 0 bases, J lost 4 bases, and 18 bases lay in between. This CDR3 spans 16 amino acids. CDR3 residues: CSVEDVGRGGAYGYTF. Here the CDR3 DNA reads TGCAGCGTTGAAGATGTGGGTCGGGGAGGGGCCTATGGCTACACCTTC.

This clone was observed a handful of times. The rearrangement uses TRBV28 and TRBJ1-2; D is perhaps TRBD1 (5 bases). Trimming left V 4 bases short and J 1 base short, with 10 bases between. The CDR3 length is 14 residues. Germline assignment: CDR1 MDHEN and CDR2 SYDVKM. The CDR3 nucleotides read TGTGCCAGCAGTTACGACAGCATTAACTATGGCTACACCTTC. The encoded protein is CASSYDSINYGYTF.

The CDR3 is CATSRGAGGRHEQYF. The CDR3 DNA reads as TGTGCCACCAGCAGGGGGGCGGGGGGCCGGCACGAGCAGTACTTC. The chain employs TRBV15 and TRBJ2-7; TRBD2 aligns across 8 bases. Germline V gene lookup returns CDR1 LNHNV and CDR2 YYDKDF (reference sequence). The V segment lost 3 bases and the J segment 5 bases; nucleotides outside the gene matches: 9. The CDR3 covers 15 residues.